The 22 T cell receptor beta chains given below trace back to one sample, sequenced in a study of T cells in tuberculosis. Produced via immunoSEQ multiplex PCR; TCRdb's table is partial and in-frame only. The sample has more than 40,000 clones, approximately 94% seen once. Sequences were obtained from PBMCs. These receptors all come from a donor between 10 and 29 years old with latent tuberculosis or without tuberculosis infection. Some clones in this sample may be carry-over from other donors' samples.

The CDR3 region has the DNA TGTGCCAGCAGCCCGACAGGGAACCACGAGCAGTACTTC. Protein: CASSPTGNHEQYF. The rearrangement joins TRBV11-2 to TRBJ2-7; 7 bases are a match to TRBD1. The CDR3 extends over 13 amino acids. Germline loops: CDR1 SGHAT, CDR2 FQNNGV. Germline trimming cut 5 bases from V and 5 bases from J; bases unmatched to any gene: 6. The variable domain in full, with the rest retrieved from reference TRBV11-2 and TRBJ2-7, is EAGVAQSPRYKIIEKRQSVAFWCNPISGHATLYWYQQILGQGPKLLIQFQNNGVVDDSQLPKDRFSAERLKGVDSTLKIQPAKLEDSAVYLCASSPTGNHEQYFGPGTRLTVT.

J is TRBJ2-7 and V is TRBV29-1, with 11 bases fitting TRBD1. The V gene end was trimmed by 6 bases and the J gene end by 2 bases; junction bases not matched to a gene: 9. CDR1 and CDR2 from the germline V gene are SQVTM and ANQGSEA. The CDR3 consists of 15 residues. CDR3 DNA: TGCAGCGTCCTTAAACCGGGACAGGGGGCCTACGAGCAGTACTTC. This encodes CSVLKPGQGAYEQYF.

The chain is built from TRBV7-9 and TRBJ1-5; possibly TRBD1 for D (6 bases). Germline CDR1 and CDR2: SEHNR and FQNEAQ (reference sequence). The CDR3 extends over 15 amino acids. Trimming cost V 4 bases and J 6 bases, with 16 bases left between them. The CDR3 protein is CASSSDTRGGQPQHF. Here the CDR3 DNA reads TGTGCCAGCAGCTCGGATACCAGGGGCGGTCAGCCCCAGCATTTT.

The chain uses TRBV9 and TRBJ2-2; 13 nucleotides align to TRBD2. V was clipped by 4 bases and J by 0 bases; unmatched bases: 6. In germline, CDR1 is SGDLS, CDR2 YYNGEE. This CDR3 is 18 amino acids long. The CDR3 sequence: CASSPRTSGGANTGELFF. The DNA for the CDR3 is TGTGCCAGCAGCCCTCGGACTAGCGGGGGCGCGAACACCGGGGAGCTGTTTTTT. Combining the CDR3 with reference TRBV9 and TRBJ2-2 gives the whole variable domain DSGVTQTPKHLITATGQRVTLRCSPRSGDLSVYWYQQSLDQGLQFLIQYYNGEERAKGNILERFSAQQFPDLHSELNLSSLELGDSALYFCASSPRTSGGANTGELFFGEGSRLTVL.

This clone appeared once. The chain couples TRBV7-9 to TRBJ2-1, with 9 bases fitting TRBD1. The CDR3 contains 15 residues. V dropped 6 bases and J dropped 5; count of bases not matched to a gene: 8. Germline V CDR1 and CDR2: SEHNR, FQNEAQ (reference sequence). In DNA form, the CDR3 reads TGTGCCAGCAGTCGAGGACAGGGGATCGACAATGAGCAGTTCTTC. Its protein is CASSRGQGIDNEQFF.

This clone appeared once. The chain combines TRBV2 with TRBJ1-3; TRBD1 aligns across 9 bases. V trimming: 1 base; J trimming: 5 bases; junction bases outside the gene matches: 3. CDR3 length: 15 amino acids. In germline, CDR1 is SNHLY, CDR2 FYNNEI. The CDR3 coding sequence is TGTGCCAGCAGTGAAGTCGGGACAGGGAGAAACACCATATATTTT. This encodes CASSEVGTGRNTIYF.

The V gene is TRBV5-1, the J gene TRBJ1-1; 11 positions match TRBD1. Trimming at V came to 4 bases and at J to 4 bases, leaving 6 bases not matched to a gene. The CDR3 runs to 15 residues. Germline CDR1 is SGHRS and CDR2 is YFSETQ. The CDR3 coding sequence is TGCGCCAGCAGCCGGGGACAGGGGGGTTCCACTGAAGCTTTCTTT. This encodes CASSRGQGGSTEAFF.

The gene calls are TRBV15 and TRBJ2-3; D uncertain. V dropped 0 bases and J dropped 1 base, with 11 bases sitting between them. The CDR3 is 16 residues long. Per germline, CDR1 LNHNV and CDR2 YYDKDF (reference sequence). The CDR3, as DNA: TGTGCCACCAGCAGAGATCTGGGCAGCCGCACAGATACGCAGTATTTT. Protein: CATSRDLGSRTDTQYF.

V and J are TRBV7-8 and TRBJ1-1; the match to TRBD1 covers 12 bases. This CDR3 is built from 14 residues. Trimming removed 6 bases from V and 10 bases from J; junction bases left unmatched: 9. Germline-derived CDR1 and CDR2 are SGHVS and FQNEAQ. The CDR3 region has the DNA TGTGCCAGCAGTTCCGGGACAGGGGGCACCGGAGCTTTCTTT. Encoded protein: CASSSGTGGTGAFF. The whole variable domain, remainder taken from reference TRBV7-8 and TRBJ1-1, is GAGVSQSPRYKVAKRGQDVALRCDPISGHVSLFWYQQALGQGPEFLTYFQNEAQLDKSGLPSDRFFAERPEGSVSTLKIQRTQQEDSAVYLCASSSGTGGTGAFFGQGTRLTVV.

This clone is categorized as medium-sized (0.01 to 0.1%). V and J are TRBV15 and TRBJ1-5; a weak D match, TRBD1 (6 bases). Germline V gives CDR1 LNHNV, CDR2 YYDKDF (reference sequence). Trimming left V 0 bases short and J 7 bases short, with 10 bases between. The CDR3 totals 14 residues. The CDR3 region is CATSREQGGQPQHF. The CDR3 DNA follows: TGTGCCACCAGCAGAGAACAGGGTGGGCAGCCCCAGCATTTT.

V usage is TRBV11-2 and J usage is TRBJ1-4; TRBD1 might be the D (5 bases). The germline CDR1 and CDR2 sequences are SGHAT and FQNNGV. There are 14 residues in the CDR3. The V gene lost 5 bases and the J gene lost 10 bases, with 17 bases spanning the gap. CDR3 sequence: CASSRGALEGKLFF. CDR3 nucleotides: TGTGCCAGCAGCCGCGGGGCCTTGGAGGGAAAACTGTTTTTT. The full variable domain, its missing parts supplied by reference TRBV11-2 and TRBJ1-4, is EAGVAQSPRYKIIEKRQSVAFWCNPISGHATLYWYQQILGQGPKLLIQFQNNGVVDDSQLPKDRFSAERLKGVDSTLKIQPAKLEDSAVYLCASSRGALEGKLFFGSGTQLSVL.

The chain recombines TRBV5-1 with TRBJ1-3, with D possibly being TRBD1 (6 bases). Germline V gene data show CDR1 as SGHRS and CDR2 as YFSETQ. This CDR3 is built from 13 residues. V was pared by 3 bases and J by 4 bases, with 8 bases between. CDR3 coding DNA: TGCGCCAGCAGCTCAGGGGTCGGAAACACCATATATTTT. This gives the protein CASSSGVGNTIYF. The full variable domain, completed using reference TRBV5-1 and TRBJ1-3, is KAGVTQTPRYLIKTRGQQVTLSCSPISGHRSVSWYQQTPGQGLQFLFEYFSETQRNKGNFPGRFSGRQFSNSRSEMNVSTLELGDSALYLCASSSGVGNTIYFGEGSWLTVV.

V is TRBV7-9 and J is TRBJ2-7, with a possible D match to TRBD1 (5 bases). This CDR3 has 15 amino acids. Germline CDR1 is SEHNR and CDR2 is FQNEAQ (reference sequence). The germline V and J ends were trimmed by 1 base and 3 bases, with 13 bases remaining between them. The CDR3 sequence: CASSLGRTPDYEQYF. The CDR3 DNA follows: TGTGCCAGCAGCTTAGGCCGGACACCGGACTACGAGCAGTACTTC.

In regard to this clone: The junction departs from germline at one end; a sequencing error may be responsible. The V call is TRBV4-1, the J call TRBJ2-4, with D possibly being TRBD1 (5 bases). The V gene's germline CDR1 is MGHRA and CDR2 YSYEKL. The CDR3 is 14 residues long. DNA of the CDR3: TGCGCCAGCAGCCAAGAATGGGGCAGCCCGACGAGGCACTTC. As protein: CASSQEWGSPTRHF.

Only one count was recorded for this clone. J is TRBJ1-1 and V is TRBV5-6; 7 positions match TRBD1. Germline V gives CDR1 SGHDT, CDR2 YYEEEE. V gave up 0 bases and J gave up 3 bases; unmatched junction bases: 11. The CDR3 contains 17 residues. Written as DNA, the CDR3 is TGTGCCAGCAGCTTGGACAGGGGCCGTTTCCCCGACACTGAAGCTTTCTTT. Translated: CASSLDRGRFPDTEAFF.

The rearrangement uses TRBV6-6 and TRBJ1-2; 10 bases agree with TRBD1. This CDR3 is built from 15 residues. V trimming: 7 bases; J trimming: 3 bases; junction bases outside the gene matches: 8. CDR1 is MNHNY and CDR2 is SVGAGI in the germline V gene (reference sequence). The CDR3 reads CASKGTGESYYGYTF. The CDR3, as DNA: TGTGCCAGCAAAGGGACAGGGGAGTCTTACTATGGCTACACCTTC.

This chain links TRBV20-1 with TRBJ2-5; 7 bases align to TRBD1. Germline V gene lookup returns CDR1 DFQATT and CDR2 SNEGSKA (reference sequence). With V trimmed by 4 bases and J by 4 bases, 0 bases remained unmatched. The CDR3 is 11 amino acids. CDR3 nucleotide sequence: TGCAGTGCTACAGGGGGAGAGACCCAGTACTTC. Protein: CSATGGETQYF.

This clone was recorded only once. The chain joins TRBV7-3 to TRBJ1-4, with D perhaps TRBD1 (6 bases). The germline CDR1 and CDR2 sequences are SGHTA and FQGTGA. CDR3 length: 14 amino acids. Trimming shortened V by 0 bases and J by 6 bases, and 8 bases separated the two germline ends. The CDR3 DNA follows: TGTGCCAGCAGCTTAACAGGGGGACATGAAAAACTGTTTTTT. As protein: CASSLTGGHEKLFF.

The gene calls are TRBV15 and TRBJ2-1; 14 bases align to TRBD2. There are 16 residues in the CDR3. Germline CDR1 LNHNV, CDR2 YYDKDF (reference sequence). Trimming cost V 3 bases and J 8 bases; bases outside gene matches: 6. CDR3: CATSRGTSGRIYEQFF. The CDR3 DNA is TGTGCCACCAGCAGGGGGACTAGCGGGAGAATTTATGAGCAGTTCTTC. Full variable domain (missing parts from reference TRBV15 and TRBJ2-1): DAMVIQNPRYQVTQFGKPVTLSCSQTLNHNVMYWYQQKSSQAPKLLFHYYDKDFNNEADTPDNFQSRRPNTSFCFLDIRSPGLGDTAMYLCATSRGTSGRIYEQFFGPGTRLTVL.

A note on this clone: The junction departs from the called germline gene at one end, perhaps through a read error. The rearrangement joins TRBV4-1 to TRBJ2-1; 10 bases line up with TRBD2. Germline V gives CDR1 MGHRA, CDR2 YSYEKL. The CDR3 contains 17 residues. The CDR3 bases are TGCGCCAGCAGCCAAGAGCCCACCCAACCGGGGATAGCGGGAGGCGTCTTC. It is translated as CASSQEPTQPGIAGGVF.

The V gene is TRBV7-9, the J gene TRBJ2-1, with 7 bases matching TRBD2. Germline V gene data show CDR1 as SEHNR and CDR2 as FQNEAQ (reference sequence). V shed 8 bases, J shed 0 bases, and the junction held 4 bases outside the gene matches. The CDR3 spans 14 residues. The CDR3 nucleotides read TGTGCCAGCCAGCGGGACTTCTCCTACAATGAGCAGTTCTTC. This sequence encodes CASQRDFSYNEQFF.

V usage is TRBV5-4 and J usage is TRBJ2-7; TRBD2 matches 9 bases. Losses at the gene ends were 4 bases for V and 2 bases for J; bases not matched to a gene: 13. Germline CDR1 SGHNT, CDR2 YYREEE (reference sequence). The CDR3 totals 17 residues. As DNA, the CDR3 is TGTGCCAGCAGCCGCCCTAGCGGGATAGGGAGCCCCTACGAGCAGTACTTC. Its protein product is CASSRPSGIGSPYEQYF.